The following is a T cell receptor (beta chain) sequence with its context. What it binds is not known. This sample was taken from a study of T cells in Graves' hyperthyroidism and ophthalmopathy. Study-level points and caveats: Before onset, by a median of approximately 6.2 months, the model predicted ophthalmopathy.

TCR beta CDR3 regions were amplified from RNA transcripts. The study used the HTBI primer set for a first-round RT-PCR of the TCR CDR3. TCRdb reanalysed the multiplex PCR reads using MiXCR and keeps one entry per CDR3 protein. This sample carries 690,000 or so distinct CDR3 sequences, around 20% of them seen once, and the ten largest clones take over 15%. Diagnosis rested on symptoms, serum thyroxine and TRAb, thyroid ultrasound, and orbital computed tomography. Drawn at first hyperthyroidism diagnosis, the blood sample preceded any ophthalmopathy symptoms. Germline V gene sequence: CDR1 LNHDA, CDR2 SQIVND (reference sequence). CDR3 length equals 14 residues. Trimming pared 6 bases from V and 10 bases from J, leaving 18 bases between.

Sequences were obtained from blood. This sequence was found in a woman aged 45 to 65 with Graves' hyperthyroidism that later progressed to Graves' ophthalmopathy. This rearrangement joins TRBV19 to TRBJ1-4, with a weak D call TRBD1 (5 bases). CDR3: CASSLGQGIVKLFF. The CDR3 DNA reads as TGTGCCAGTAGCCTTGGCCAGGGTATCGTAAAACTGTTTTTT. The full variable domain, in which reference TRBV19 and TRBJ1-4 provide the parts outside the CDR3, is DGGITQSPKYLFRKEGQNVTLSCEQNLNHDAMYWYRQDPGQGLRLIYYSQIVNDFQKGDIAEGYSVSREKKESFPLTVTSAQKNPTAFYLCASSLGQGIVKLFFGSGTQLSVL.